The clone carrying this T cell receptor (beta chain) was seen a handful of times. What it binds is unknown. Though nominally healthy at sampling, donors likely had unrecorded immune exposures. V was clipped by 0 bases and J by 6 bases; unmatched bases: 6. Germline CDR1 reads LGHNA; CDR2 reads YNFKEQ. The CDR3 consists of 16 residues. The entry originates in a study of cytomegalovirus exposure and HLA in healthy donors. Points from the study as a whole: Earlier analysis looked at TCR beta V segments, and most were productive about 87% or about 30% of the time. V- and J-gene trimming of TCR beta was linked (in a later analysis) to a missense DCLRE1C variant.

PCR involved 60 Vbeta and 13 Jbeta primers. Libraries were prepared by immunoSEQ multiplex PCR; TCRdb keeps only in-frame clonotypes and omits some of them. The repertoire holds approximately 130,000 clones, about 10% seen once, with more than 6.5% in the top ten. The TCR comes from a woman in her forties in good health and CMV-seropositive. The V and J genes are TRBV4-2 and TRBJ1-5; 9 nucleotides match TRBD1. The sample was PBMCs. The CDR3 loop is CASSQDPTGGFQPQHF. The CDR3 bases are TGTGCCAGCAGCCAAGATCCGACAGGGGGTTTTCAGCCCCAGCATTTT.